These 26 T cell receptor beta chains came from one sample sequenced in a study of T-cell memory formation after mild COVID-19. TCRdb redid the calling of the 5' RACE reads with MiXCR, one entry per CDR3 protein. The profile covers 110,000 or so distinct CDR3 sequences, with over 20% appearing a single time and around 40% taken by the ten largest. The source material was PBMCs or a T cell subset sorted from them (not recorded which). These receptors all stem from a man aged 18 to 35 who had mild COVID-19 (a few samples of this study predate the infection). Cell type and time point are not known.

The chain links TRBV7-9 to TRBJ2-2; 7 bases line up with TRBD1. With 6 bases clipped from V and 2 bases from J, the junction kept 6 bases outside the gene matches. The CDR3 covers 15 residues. Germline assignment: CDR1 SEHNR and CDR2 FQNEAQ (reference sequence). CDR3 in DNA: TGTGCCAGCAGTGTCCGGGACAGTAACACCGGGGAGCTGTTTTTT. It encodes CASSVRDSNTGELFF.

This clonotype was recorded at least ten times. The J gene is TRBJ2-5, the V gene TRBV7-7; D call uncertain. Trimming shortened V by 5 bases and J by 4 bases, and 17 bases separated the two germline ends. The CDR3 consists of 15 residues. The V gene's germline CDR1 is SSHAT and CDR2 FNYEAQ (reference sequence). For the CDR3, the DNA is TGTGCCAGCAGCCGATATTTTGAAGGGCGAGAGACCCAGTACTTC. Residues: CASSRYFEGRETQYF.

In its sample, this clonotype was seen a few times. This chain joins TRBV9 and TRBJ2-2; 8 bases match TRBD1. The CDR3 extends over 16 amino acids. After removal of 5 bases from V and 1 base from J, the junction contained 7 bases not matched to a gene. The V gene's germline CDR1 is SGDLS and CDR2 YYNGEE. In DNA, the CDR3 is TGTGCCAGCAGGGAACCGGGGACAGGGAACACCGGGGAGCTGTTTTTT. This translates into CASREPGTGNTGELFF. The full variable domain, with the rest looked up from reference TRBV9 and TRBJ2-2, is DSGVTQTPKHLITATGQRVTLRCSPRSGDLSVYWYQQSLDQGLQFLIQYYNGEERAKGNILERFSAQQFPDLHSELNLSSLELGDSALYFCASREPGTGNTGELFFGEGSRLTVL.

The CDR3 sequence is CASSPGEGYADTQYF. CDR3 coding DNA: TGCGCCAGCAGCCCGGGAGAAGGGTACGCAGATACGCAGTATTTT. This rearrangement joins TRBV5-1 to TRBJ2-3, with D possibly matching TRBD2 (6 bases). This CDR3 contains 15 residues. The germline gives CDR1 SGHRS, CDR2 YFSETQ. Trimming pared 4 bases from V and 4 bases from J, leaving 16 bases between.

This clonotype occurred a few times. V and J are TRBV4-3 and TRBJ2-4; 7 positions agree with TRBD1. The CDR3 totals 21 residues. Trimming cost V 0 bases and J 0 bases; bases outside gene matches: 17. CDR1 and CDR2 (germline): LGHNA, YSLEER. The CDR3 DNA reads TGCGCCAGCAGCCAAGACGGCCCAGAGGGGACAGCAGATTTAGCCAAAAACATTCAGTACTTC. Translating gives CASSQDGPEGTADLAKNIQYF.

The CDR3, as DNA: TGCAGCGTTGAAGATCCCGGGACCGCAACAGATACGCAGTATTTT. It encodes CSVEDPGTATDTQYF. J is TRBJ2-3 and V is TRBV29-1; D is perhaps TRBD1 or TRBD2 (5 bases each). The CDR3 totals 15 residues. The V and J ends lost 0 bases and 3 bases respectively, with 13 bases between them. Germline CDR1 SQVTM, CDR2 ANQGSEA.

The chain combines TRBV11-2 with TRBJ2-7; D unclear. V was pared by 0 bases and J by 3 bases, with 9 bases between. Per the germline V gene, CDR1 is SGHAT and CDR2 is FQNNGV. The CDR3 is made up of 14 amino acids. This CDR3 reads CASSLEYGYYEQYV. In DNA form, the CDR3 reads TGTGCCAGCAGCTTAGAGTACGGATACTACGAGCAGTACGTC.

Points on this clonotype: This likely comes from a read error, as the CDR3 has no conserved phenylalanine or tryptophan at its end. The CDR3 DNA reads TGTGCCAGCAGCTACACAGGGGTTCCGGACACTGAAGCTTTCTCT. It yields the protein CASSYTGVPDTEAFS. V usage is TRBV7-2 and J usage is TRBJ1-1, with 7 nucleotides matching TRBD1. The junction had 8 bases not matched to a gene; V was cut back by 4 bases and J by 3 bases. The CDR3 spans 15 residues. From germline, CDR1 is SGHTA and CDR2 FQGNSA.

The rearrangement uses TRBV4-1 and TRBJ1-5, with D unresolved. The CDR3 has 15 amino acids. The V end lost 3 bases, the J end lost 0 bases, and 9 bases lay between the germline ends. Germline CDR1 and CDR2: MGHRA and YSYEKL. The DNA of the CDR3 is TGCGCCAGCAGCCAGCTTAGTACTAGCAATCAGCCCCAGCATTTT. Translated, it gives CASSQLSTSNQPQHF.

The chain couples TRBV6-1 to TRBJ2-7, with 7 bases that match TRBD1. Trimming took 6 bases from V and 3 from J; bases not matched to a gene: 11. Germline CDR1 is MNHNS and CDR2 is SASEGT. The CDR3 is 15 residues long. CDR3 sequence (DNA): TGTGCCAGCAGGGAGACAGGGAACACCATCTACGAGCAGTACGTC. Encoded protein: CASRETGNTIYEQYV.

The chain uses TRBV7-8 and TRBJ2-3; possibly TRBD1 for D (5 bases). CDR1 is SGHVS and CDR2 is FQNEAQ in the germline V gene. The V end lost 3 bases, the J end lost 8 bases, and 9 bases lay between the germline ends. CDR3 length: 12 amino acids. CDR3 protein: CASSFQGGTQYF. The CDR3 coding sequence is TGTGCCAGCAGCTTTCAGGGCGGTACGCAGTATTTT.

This clonotype was seen many times. The V call is TRBV7-9, the J call TRBJ2-2; TRBD2 might be the D (5 bases). The germline V gene has CDR1 SEHNR and CDR2 FQNEAQ (reference sequence). V was cut by 5 bases and J by 3 bases, with 10 bases left in between. The CDR3 is made up of 14 amino acids. The DNA of the CDR3 is TGTGCCAGCAGCGCGGGTGTTTACACCGGGGAGCTGTTTTTT. This gives the protein CASSAGVYTGELFF.

This clonotype was seen many times. The chain's CDR3 is CASSEEGGPDTQYF. For the CDR3, the DNA is TGTGCCAGCAGTGAAGAGGGGGGGCCAGATACGCAGTATTTT. The V and J genes are TRBV6-4 and TRBJ2-3; tentative D call: TRBD2 (7 bases). The length of the CDR3 is 14 residues. Looked up from germline, CDR1 is MRHNA and CDR2 is SNTAGT. V lost 3 bases to trimming and J lost 4 bases, with 11 bases between them.

The chain joins TRBV6-2 or TRBV6-3 to TRBJ2-1, with 7 bases fitting TRBD2. The CDR3 is made up of 11 amino acids. V was pared by 5 bases and J by 8 bases, with 0 bases of the junction left unmatched. Germline V gene sequence: CDR1 MNHEY, CDR2 SVGEGT. The CDR3 is CASSGGDEQFF. The CDR3 nucleotides read TGTGCCAGCAGTGGGGGGGATGAGCAGTTCTTC.

This clonotype was observed a few times. This chain connects TRBV6-6 to TRBJ1-5; no clear D. V was trimmed by 0 bases and J by 3 bases, leaving 9 bases between them. The germline V gene has CDR1 MNHNY and CDR2 SVGAGI (reference sequence). The CDR3 is made up of 15 amino acids. The CDR3 spells CASSYSGSDNQPQHF. For the CDR3, the DNA is TGTGCCAGCAGTTACTCGGGCTCGGACAATCAGCCCCAGCATTTT.

The genes are TRBV7-2 and TRBJ1-5; 9 positions match TRBD1. Germline V gene data show CDR1 as SGHTA and CDR2 as FQGNSA. This CDR3 has 16 amino acids. J lost 3 bases, V lost 5 bases, and 8 bases had no gene match. DNA for the CDR3: TGTGCCAGCAGCCACGTGGGACAGGGCTACAATCAGCCCCAGCATTTT. As protein: CASSHVGQGYNQPQHF.

The CDR3 coding sequence is TGTGCCAGCAGCTTAGAGGGTGGGGAGCAGTACGTC. Translation: CASSLEGGEQYV. The rearrangement links TRBV7-9 to TRBJ2-7; no reliable D call. The CDR3 length is 12 residues. With 1 base removed from V and 7 bases from J, the gap between germline ends came to 8 bases. Per germline, CDR1 SEHNR and CDR2 FQNEAQ (reference sequence).

The chain combines TRBV6-5 with TRBJ1-5, with D unclear. Trimming shortened V by 3 bases and J by 1 base, and 7 bases separated the two germline ends. The CDR3 loop spans 14 amino acids. CDR1 is MNHEY and CDR2 is SVGAGI in the germline V gene. For the CDR3, the DNA is TGTGCCAGCAGTTATCTCCGAAGCAATCAGCCCCAGCATTTT. Amino acids: CASSYLRSNQPQHF.

The V call is TRBV12-3 or TRBV12-4, the J call TRBJ2-2, with D perhaps TRBD1 or TRBD2 (5 bases each). The V end lost 8 bases, the J end lost 6 bases, and 19 bases lay between the germline ends. This CDR3 comprises 15 residues. This CDR3 reads CASHPEAGFPGELFF. The CDR3 DNA sequence: TGTGCCAGCCACCCGGAGGCAGGGTTCCCCGGGGAGCTGTTTTTT.

V gene TRBV4-1 combines with J gene TRBJ2-1, with 8 positions matching TRBD1. The CDR3 is made up of 17 amino acids. Trimming removed 3 bases from V and 6 bases from J; junction bases left unmatched: 13. Germline V gene lookup returns CDR1 MGHRA and CDR2 YSYEKL. The CDR3 here is CASSHPAGQVESNEQFF. The CDR3 coding sequence is TGCGCCAGCAGCCATCCCGCGGGACAGGTTGAGTCCAATGAGCAGTTCTTC.

The V gene is TRBV4-1, the J gene TRBJ2-7, with 10 bases aligning to TRBD1. The germline V gene has CDR1 MGHRA and CDR2 YSYEKL. CDR3 length equals 15 residues. The V segment lost 0 bases and the J segment 2 bases; nucleotides outside the gene matches: 1. The CDR3 DNA follows: TGCGCCAGCAGCCAAGAGACAGGGGGCGCCTACGAGCAGTACTTC. Translation: CASSQETGGAYEQYF.

This clonotype turned up a few times. V is TRBV2 and J is TRBJ2-7; no clear D. The CDR3 has 13 residues. Germline V gives CDR1 SNHLY, CDR2 FYNNEI. The V and J ends lost 11 bases and 0 bases respectively, with 14 bases between them. For the CDR3, the DNA is TGTGCCGGACGTTCGCTGAGCTCCTACGAGCAGTACTTC. This translates into CAGRSLSSYEQYF.

This clonotype was observed a few times. CDR3: CASSHLGQEGAVYEQYF. CDR3 bases: TGTGCCAGCAGCCACCTAGGTCAGGAGGGGGCCGTCTACGAGCAGTACTTC. The gene calls are TRBV6-2 or TRBV6-3 and TRBJ2-7, with a tentative D call TRBD1 (7 bases). The CDR3 covers 17 residues. The V end was cut by 6 bases, the J end by 3 bases, with 24 bases between. In germline, CDR1 is MNHEY, CDR2 SVGEGT.

This clonotype was seen more than once but under ten times. Its ends do not fully match the called genes, so a read error is possible. J is TRBJ2-7 and V is TRBV7-2, with TRBD1 identical over 10 bases. Germline values: CDR1 SGHTA, CDR2 FQGNSA. This CDR3 has 14 amino acids. The CDR3 protein is CASTLAGTGDEQYF. CDR3 in DNA: TGTGCCAGCACCTTAGCCGGGACAGGGGACGAGCAGTACTTC.

About this clonotype itself: A junction boundary mismatches the germline segment, possibly from a read error. The chain links TRBV2 to TRBJ1-2; no clear D. Looked up from germline, CDR1 is SNHLY and CDR2 is FYNNEI. The CDR3 is 14 amino acids. CDR3 residues: CASTEAFTNYGYTF. CDR3 DNA sequence: TGTGCCAGCACTGAAGCATTTACTAACTATGGCTACACCTTC. Variable domain in full (rest from reference TRBV2 and TRBJ1-2): EPEVTQTPSHQVTQMGQEVILRCVPISNHLYFYWYRQILGQKVEFLVSFYNNEISEKSEIFDDQFSVERPDGSNFTLKIRSTKLEDSAMYFCASTEAFTNYGYTFGSGTRLTVV.

This clonotype has at least ten counts. V usage is TRBV4-2 and J usage is TRBJ1-5; D possibly corresponds to TRBD1 (5 bases). The CDR3 is 15 amino acids. The V end was cut by 0 bases, the J end by 4 bases, with 10 bases between. The germline CDR1 and CDR2 sequences are LGHNA and YNFKEQ. CDR3 bases: TGTGCCAGCAGCCAAGATGGGGCAGAGAATCAGCCCCAGCATTTT. It translates to CASSQDGAENQPQHF.